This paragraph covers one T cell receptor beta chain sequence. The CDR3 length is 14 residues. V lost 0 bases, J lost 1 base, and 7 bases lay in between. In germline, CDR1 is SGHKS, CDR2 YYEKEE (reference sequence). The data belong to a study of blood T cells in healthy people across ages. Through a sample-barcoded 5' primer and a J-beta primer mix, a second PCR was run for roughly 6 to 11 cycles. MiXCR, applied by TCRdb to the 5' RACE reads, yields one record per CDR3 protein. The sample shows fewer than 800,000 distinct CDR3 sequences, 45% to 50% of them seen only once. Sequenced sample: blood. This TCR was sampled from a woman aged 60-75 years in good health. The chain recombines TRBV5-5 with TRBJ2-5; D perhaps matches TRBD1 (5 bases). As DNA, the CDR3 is TGTGCCAGCAGCTTGGAAGACAGCCAAGAGACCCAGTACTTC. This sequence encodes CASSLEDSQETQYF.